This T cell receptor beta chain appears in the sequencing data of a study of cytomegalovirus exposure and HLA in healthy donors (TCRdb year 2017). In the study overall: According to an earlier analysis of several hundred of the donors, about 179 million T cells yielded 90 million to 130 million unique TCR beta sequences and approximately 300 Gb of sequence data. An early release that covered about 600 HLA-typed donors contained about 300 gigabases of sequencing data and tens of millions of unique TCR sequences. The genetic ancestry cluster associated with self-reported Caucasian donors included about 81% of the roughly 400 genotyped donors. The study aimed to test whether signatures of past pathogen exposure could be identified by cataloging public T cell receptors. Using immunosequencing, the study profiled T cell repertoires from 550 to 750 subjects and related those repertoires to cytomegalovirus serostatus. Besides the first cohort of 666 subjects, a separate validation cohort made up of roughly 120 different subjects was used. High-throughput TCR immunosequencing, statistical association of individual TCRs with disease status, and machine learning were combined to predict cytomegalovirus infection status. A later analysis re-analyzed previously published TCR beta repertoires from 666 donors and added high-resolution HLA genotyping to study TCR occurrence patterns. The later analysis used no new phenotypic data to find candidate immune exposures, relying instead on TCR beta sequences and their occurrence across donors. To decide whether each TCR beta V gene segment behaved as functional or pseudogenic, an earlier analysis of some 600 of the donors relied on high-throughput TCR beta sequencing. Donor age, sex, ethnicity and CMV serostatus were compiled alongside the repertoire data. A later genetic analysis used genome-wide SNP genotypes for about three fifths of the 666 donors, treating that subset as a discovery cohort. All discovery cohort repertoires had been generated using a single sequencing platform. Class I and class II HLA loci were covered by the typing at four-digit resolution. Typing coverage differed by locus: A, B, C, DRB1 and DQB1 were typed in about 620-630 donors, DQA1 in about 550, DPA1 in nearly 610, and DPB1 in approximately 450. Because of strong linkage in the cohort, roughly five DR-DQ haplotypes were treated as single units for association and clustering. Across about 380 genotyped donors of the cohort, an average of roughly 200,000 unique TCR beta nucleotide sequences per donor were sequenced, and about a sixth of those sequences were non-productive.

For this clone: Its cognate antigen has yet to be identified. Nothing much larger sits one base from this clone, and base qualities are not available.

Libraries were built with the immunoSEQ multiplex PCR assay. The multiplex PCR relied on a mix of 60 forward primers for TCR Vbeta segments and 13 reverse primers for TCR Jbeta segments. Amplification of the CDR3 region of rearranged TCR beta genes was performed with a multiplex PCR assay on genomic DNA. Amplified TCR beta libraries were sequenced as 87-base-pair reads on the Illumina HiSeq System. The authors' pipeline ran thus. A later analysis tallied 70 million to 100 million unique TCR beta chains across the approximately 670 repertoires, and around 9.9 million of those chains were shared by two or more donors. To remove PCR and sequencing errors, raw reads were error-corrected and collapsed into unique sequences using a nearest-neighbor algorithm that merged closely related sequences. V, D and J gene segments were assigned by aligning CDR3 sequences to IMGT reference sequences. For a sequence to be retained, a match of at least six nucleotides to both a V gene segment and a J gene segment was required. Rearrangements were called productive when the CDR3 lacked stop codons and stayed in frame with V and J; all others were non-productive. Following IMGT convention, CDR3 was defined as the stretch from the second conserved V-encoded cysteine to the conserved J-encoded phenylalanine. In an earlier analysis of 550 to 650 of the donors, sequences lacking an unambiguous match to a single V gene segment were excluded. In an earlier analysis of some 590 of the donors, V segments were called functional above 56.7% productive rearrangements and were called segregating when the between-donor standard deviation exceeded 5%. A statistical classification framework was developed to diagnose cytomegalovirus status using the catalog of TCR beta chain sequences. V and J gene assignment, in a later analysis, came from comparing TCR nucleotide sequences with IMGT/GENE-DB human TR gene sequences. In a later analysis, CDR3 sequences and most-parsimonious VDJ recombination scenarios were assigned using the TCRdist pipeline. In a later analysis, every TCR beta chain was defined by the combination of its CDR3 amino acid sequence and its V-gene family, and reads without a unique V-gene family were dropped. To address suspected cross-contamination and a sequencing artifact, a later analysis removed some 620 highly shared, low-generation-probability nucleotide sequences. A later analysis calculated a clonal expansion index for each public chain from normalized within-repertoire ranks of inferred template counts. A later analysis computed generation probabilities with a VDJ recombination model fitted to out-of-frame rearrangements, and checked the results against IGoR. A later analysis scored TCR-TCR, TCR-HLA and TCR-CMV co-occurrence with hypergeometric tests, applying a repertoire-size bias correction to TCR pairs. A later analysis estimated false discovery rates by permuting HLA or CMV assignments 20 times. In a later analysis, co-occurring TCRs were grouped with DBSCAN, and TCRdist sequence similarity was added when clustering was performed within HLA-allele-positive subsets. Co-occurrence clustering excluded repertoires with fewer than 30,000 or more than 120,000 public chains, plus five with anomalous nucleotide sharing. Imported from immuneACCESS, the table was reduced by TCRdb to in-frame sequences with V and J called. These copies leave out some clones; in studies compared against another copy, an unresolved V gene accounts for under half, and the cause of the remainder is not known. V, J and clone size are taken as reported in that table, and D and trimming were inferred from the DNA itself. This sample lists over 100,000 clones; approximately 10% were detected once. The ten biggest clones cover roughly 7.2% of the sample.

What the work shows at the level of the full study, not this receptor alone: Compared with the roughly 700-donor mean, donors in an Asian-associated ancestry cluster had fewer N-insertions in productive TCRs, according to a later genetic analysis. A group of highly shared sequence variants was considered likely to be a technical artifact of the sequencing pipeline. When HLA alleles, especially DR and DQ, strongly co-occurred, TCR associations were difficult to assign to individual alleles. The 87-base-pair reads could not distinguish some IMGT-functional V segments, including TRBV6-2 and TRBV6-3, so those segments were excluded. V-gene and J-gene trimming of TCR beta chains was associated with a missense DCLRE1C variant in a later genetic analysis, and the association was replicated in an independent cohort. According to a later analysis, TCR association rates differed among HLA loci, with DRB1 alleles showing the most associated TCRs and HLA-C alleles showing the fewest. Compared with equally common non-associated chains, HLA-associated TCR beta chains in a later analysis were more clonally expanded and had lower generation probabilities. A total of about 180 TCR beta chains were listed by the study as associated with cytomegalovirus. In vitro tests confirmed that a few of the cytomegalovirus-associated TCR beta chains recognize cytomegalovirus antigens. The classifier was reported to diagnose cytomegalovirus status with high specificity and sensitivity in both the original and validation cohorts. In an earlier analysis of 587 of the donors, most TCR beta V segments appeared in productive rearrangements about 90% or about 30% of the time, broadly matching IMGT annotations. Because some donors lacked HLA typing at each locus, the association tests relied only on the typed subset. The presence/absence analyses assumed that sequencing depth was roughly uniform across donors, and that assumption may not be true. For the cohort, immune exposure information was limited to CMV serostatus. At a false discovery rate of 0.05, a later analysis linked around 15,000 TCR beta sequences to specific HLA alleles. Correlated functional status among segregating V segments might be attributable to linkage disequilibrium, but an unknown experimental factor could not be ruled out. Most TCR sequences were seen in very few donors, while some public TCRs were found in many individuals. A further reported finding was that TCR beta sequences accurately predicted the HLA-A and HLA-B alleles for most subjects in the first cohort. A later analysis reported that several top co-occurrence clusters appeared linked to parvovirus B19, influenza, CMV and Epstein-Barr virus. In this cohort, only TCR beta chains were sequenced, and detectable features were limited by the absence of alpha or paired-chain data. It was suggested by the authors that the approach could potentially be generalized to other disease states and immunological phenotypes. Most CMV-associated TCR beta chains appeared to be HLA-restricted in a later analysis, and the HLA associations seemed to be driven largely by CMV exposure. Because counts were too low, approximately 18 rarely observed V segments, including chromosome 9 orphons, were excluded from the earlier analysis of a few hundred of the donors.

The CDR3 sequence holds 15 residues, the cysteine and phenylalanine included. Just the 45-base CDR3 DNA is kept, in frame starting at base 1. V ends up 6 bases short and J 2 bases short, with an unmatched junction base count of 9. CDR1 and CDR2, looked up from the germline V gene (reference sequence), are LNHDA and SQIVND. In total, approximately 700 healthy bone marrow donors made up the cohort. At the time of sampling, all cohort members were nominally healthy, though unrecorded immune exposures were likely present. The donor tested CMV seropositive, placing the donor among the approximately 310 seropositive members of the cohort. Every donor gave a peripheral blood sample, and the peripheral blood mononuclear cells from that sample were used for TCR beta sequencing. The Qiagen DNeasy Blood Extraction Kit was used to extract genomic DNA from the blood cell samples.

The rearranged chain carries TRBV19 and TRBJ1-2, with 7 central nucleotides matching TRBD1. What was sequenced was PBMCs. This sequence was found in a woman aged 40 to 49 in good health and CMV-seropositive. CDR3 reads: CASRLESTGNYGYTF. The DNA sequence is TGTGCCAGTAGGCTAGAATCGACAGGGAACTATGGCTACACCTTC.